The rows below give T cell receptor beta chains drawn from one sample of a study of CD8 T cells in Susac syndrome. TCRdb recomputed calls from the immunoSEQ multiplex PCR reads with MiXCR, one row per CDR3 protein. The sample records around 80,000 distinct CDR3 sequences, approximately 95% being singletons. Sequenced material: CD8+ T cells from PBMCs. The receptor set was obtained from a human donor with Susac syndrome. The CDR3 runs from the conserved cysteine through the conserved F or W. A D gene is named only where the DNA matches it firmly. Rows may omit the clone size; those that give it use once, few, many or a size class.

V	J	D	size	CDR3	DNA
TRBV5-6	TRBJ1-1	NA	NA	CASSPVGLAEAFF	TGTGCCAGCAGCCCGGTTGGGTTGGCTGAAGCTTTCTTT
TRBV3-1	TRBJ2-1	TRBD2	NA	CASSQEGGTSGYNEQFF	TGTGCCAGCAGCCAAGAGGGGGGGACTAGCGGTTACAATGAGCAGTTCTTC
TRBV9	TRBJ2-5	NA	NA	CASSEGGAGQETQYF	TGTGCCAGCAGCGAAGGGGGGGCGGGCCAAGAGACCCAGTACTTC
TRBV6-6	TRBJ2-1	NA	NA	CASALGARGREQFF	TGTGCCAGCGCCCTAGGGGCGCGGGGTCGCGAGCAGTTCTTC
TRBV12-3/TRBV12-4	TRBJ2-5	NA	NA	CASTGTENQGETQYF	TGTGCCAGCACCGGGACGGAAAACCAGGGGGAGACCCAGTACTTC
TRBV7-9	TRBJ2-7	NA	NA	CASSNRDTIYEQYF	TGTGCCAGCAGCAACCGGGACACCATCTACGAGCAGTACTTC
TRBV6-2/TRBV6-3	TRBJ1-1	NA	NA	CASGPGLKVEAFF	TGTGCCAGCGGCCCGGGATTGAAGGTTGAAGCTTTCTTT
TRBV12-3/TRBV12-4	TRBJ2-5	NA	NA	CASSFRLQETQYF	TGTGCCAGCAGTTTTCGGCTCCAAGAGACCCAGTACTTC
TRBV9	TRBJ1-6	NA	NA	CASSVSGTPYNSPLHF	TGTGCCAGCAGCGTTTCTGGGACACCTTATAATTCACCCCTCCACTTT
TRBV3-1	TRBJ1-1	NA	NA	CASSQERHRNTEAFF	TGTGCCAGCAGCCAAGAAAGACACCGGAACACTGAAGCTTTCTTT
TRBV28	TRBJ1-2	TRBD1	once	CASSSDRGRGPLSYGYTF	TGTGCCAGCAGTTCGGACAGGGGGCGCGGGCCCCTGAGTTATGGCTACACCTTC
TRBV12-3/TRBV12-4	TRBJ2-7	TRBD1	NA	CASSFLGTGSYEQYF	TGTGCCAGCAGTTTTTTAGGGACAGGCTCCTACGAGCAGTACTTC
TRBV30	TRBJ2-5	NA	NA	CAWSTPGYYQETQYF	TGTGCCTGGAGTACACCGGGATACTACCAAGAGACCCAGTACTTC
TRBV20-1	TRBJ2-7	NA	NA	CSARSRLSYEQYF	TGCAGTGCTAGATCCAGGCTCTCCTACGAGCAGTACTTC
TRBV7-9	TRBJ2-1	TRBD2	NA	CASSTRTSGGAYNEQFF	TGTGCCAGCAGCACACGGACTAGCGGGGGGGCCTACAATGAGCAGTTCTTC
TRBV5-6	TRBJ2-1	NA	NA	CASSLATGVYNEQFF	TGTGCCAGCAGCTTGGCTACCGGGGTATACAATGAGCAGTTCTTC
TRBV9	TRBJ2-1	NA	NA	CASSVGGSDEQFF	TGTGCCAGCAGCGTAGGGGGTAGTGATGAGCAGTTCTTC
TRBV12-3/TRBV12-4	TRBJ1-2	TRBD1	once	CASTQQGRHVYGYTF	TGTGCCAGCACCCAACAGGGGAGACACGTCTATGGCTACACCTTC
TRBV7-9	TRBJ2-5	NA	NA	CASSFPEGQTQYF	TGTGCCAGCAGCTTCCCGGAGGGACAGACCCAGTACTTC
TRBV7-7	TRBJ2-3	NA	NA	CASSLRAGARTDTQYF	TGTGCTAGCAGCTTAAGGGCAGGGGCCCGCACAGATACGCAGTATTTT
TRBV7-8	TRBJ2-1	NA	NA	CASSLETSNEQFF	TGTGCCAGCAGCTTAGAGACCTCCAATGAGCAGTTCTTC
TRBV11-2	TRBJ2-1	NA	NA	CASYVGGEQFF	TGTGCCAGCTACGTGGGAGGTGAGCAGTTCTTC
TRBV24-1	TRBJ1-1	NA	once	CATSDLKGSEAFF	TGTGCCACCAGTGATTTGAAGGGCTCTGAAGCTTTCTTT
TRBV7-6	TRBJ2-6	TRBD2	NA	CASSLGEGYGANVLTF	TGTGCCAGCAGCTTAGGGGAGGGATATGGGGCCAACGTCCTGACTTTC
TRBV28	TRBJ1-5	NA	NA	CASSFAGANNQPQHF	TGTGCCAGCAGTTTCGCCGGGGCCAACAATCAGCCCCAGCATTTT
TRBV29-1	TRBJ1-1	NA	NA	CSALAIDGTEAFF	TGCAGCGCCCTCGCTATAGACGGGACAGAAGCTTTCTTT
TRBV2	TRBJ2-1	TRBD2	NA	CASPPGPGLGSNEQFF	TGTGCCAGCCCGCCCGGGCCGGGACTAGGGAGCAATGAGCAGTTCTTC
TRBV5-1	TRBJ1-5	NA	NA	CASSPGTPSNQPQHF	TGCGCCAGCAGCCCGGGGACACCCAGCAATCAGCCCCAGCATTTT
TRBV10-3	TRBJ2-1	TRBD2	NA	CAISEGGGASNEQFF	TGTGCCATCAGTGAGGGCGGGGGGGCCTCGAATGAGCAGTTCTTC
TRBV30	TRBJ2-2	TRBD2	NA	CAWSSGGVNTGELFF	TGTGCCTGGAGTAGCGGGGGGGTGAACACCGGGGAGCTGTTTTTT
TRBV2	TRBJ2-5	TRBD1	NA	CAILDRGQETQYF	TGTGCCATCTTAGACAGGGGTCAAGAGACCCAGTACTTC
TRBV7-7	TRBJ1-4	NA	NA	CASSFSPASNEKLFF	TGTGCTAGCAGCTTTTCTCCAGCCTCTAATGAAAAACTGTTTTTT
TRBV27	TRBJ2-7	TRBD2	NA	CASSWTSGGYEQYF	TGTGCCAGCAGTTGGACTAGCGGAGGTTACGAGCAGTACTTC
TRBV9	TRBJ2-1	NA	NA	CASSVGGQSEQFF	TGTGCCAGCAGCGTAGGAGGGCAGAGTGAGCAGTTCTTC
TRBV25-1	TRBJ1-1	NA	NA	CASSERVLTEAFF	TGTGCCAGCAGTGAGCGGGTCCTCACTGAAGCTTTCTTT
TRBV9	TRBJ2-7	NA	NA	CASSVGEGHPDYEQYF	TGTGCCAGCAGCGTAGGAGAGGGCCATCCAGACTACGAGCAGTACTTC
TRBV29-1	TRBJ1-4	TRBD1	NA	CSALSGQDNEKLFF	TGCAGCGCCTTATCAGGACAGGATAATGAAAAACTGTTTTTT
TRBV6-2/TRBV6-3	TRBJ1-2	NA	NA	CASSYGPTSGYTF	TGTGCCAGCAGTTATGGGCCAACCAGTGGCTACACCTTC
TRBV7-2	TRBJ1-6	NA	NA	CASSSRTPLHF	TGTGCCAGCAGCTCCAGGACACCCCTCCACTTT
TRBV6-5	TRBJ2-7	TRBD2	NA	CASSYRGGGEQYF	TGTGCCAGCAGTTACCGCGGGGGGGGCGAGCAGTACTTC
TRBV27	TRBJ2-7	NA	NA	CASKFLQSTYEQYF	TGTGCCAGCAAATTTCTTCAGTCAACCTACGAGCAGTACTTC
TRBV4-2	TRBJ1-6	NA	NA	CASRTANSPLHF	TGTGCCAGCCGGACAGCCAATTCACCCCTCCACTTT
TRBV5-6	TRBJ2-7	NA	NA	CASSLGSTYEQYF	TGTGCCAGCAGCCTCGGGTCAACCTACGAGCAGTACTTC
TRBV13	TRBJ1-2	NA	NA	CASSIRGIHNGYTF	TGTGCCAGCAGCATTAGAGGTATACACAATGGCTACACCTTC
TRBV10-3	TRBJ2-5	TRBD2	NA	CAITAGLGPRETQYF	TGTGCCATCACCGCCGGACTAGGTCCCAGAGAGACCCAGTACTTC
TRBV5-4	TRBJ2-3	TRBD1	NA	CASSWGQADTQYF	TGTGCCAGCAGCTGGGGACAGGCGGATACGCAGTATTTT
TRBV4-1	TRBJ2-1	NA	NA	CASSQEAPEQFF	TGCGCCAGCAGCCAAGAAGCTCCTGAGCAGTTCTTC
TRBV11-2	TRBJ1-5	NA	NA	CASSLDPTGSQPQHF	TGTGCCAGCAGCTTAGATCCTACAGGGAGTCAGCCCCAGCATTTT
TRBV6-5	TRBJ2-5	NA	NA	CASSVSPETQYF	TGTGCCAGCAGTGTTTCCCCGGAGACCCAGTACTTC
TRBV20-1	TRBJ1-2	NA	NA	CSARNAGNHNYGYTF	TGCAGTGCTAGAAATGCAGGGAACCATAACTATGGCTACACCTTC
TRBV24-1	TRBJ2-5	NA	NA	CATSAHFRGQETQYF	TGTGCCACCAGTGCTCATTTTCGGGGCCAAGAGACCCAGTACTTC
TRBV11-2	TRBJ2-3	NA	NA	CASSLWGDTQYF	TGTGCCAGCAGCTTATGGGGTGATACGCAGTATTTT
TRBV12-3/TRBV12-4	TRBJ2-2	TRBD2	NA	CASRTVAGGPGELFF	TGTGCCAGCAGGACGGTAGCGGGGGGGCCCGGGGAGCTGTTTTTT
TRBV7-9	TRBJ1-5	NA	NA	CASSRGGFGQPQHF	TGTGCCAGCAGCCGCGGGGGGTTCGGACAGCCCCAGCATTTT
TRBV9	TRBJ1-5	NA	NA	CASSPSGGSNQPQHF	TGTGCCAGCAGCCCCTCTGGGGGGAGCAATCAGCCCCAGCATTTT
TRBV4-3	TRBJ2-3	NA	once	CASSSTEVSTDTQYF	TGCGCCAGCAGCTCCACGGAGGTTAGCACAGATACGCAGTATTTT
TRBV6-2/TRBV6-3	TRBJ2-7	NA	NA	CASSFYWDGAYEQYF	TGTGCCAGCAGTTTCTATTGGGACGGTGCCTACGAGCAGTACTTC
TRBV29-1	TRBJ1-1	TRBD1	NA	CSVEVRTGGRVTEAFF	TGCAGCGTTGAAGTTCGGACAGGGGGACGTGTCACTGAAGCTTTCTTT